This T cell receptor beta chain was sequenced for a study of T cells in Graves' hyperthyroidism and ophthalmopathy. Amplification yielded TCR beta CDR3 regions, with RNA transcripts as the source. The HTBI set primed first-round TCR CDR3 RT-PCR. MiXCR was run by TCRdb on the multiplex PCR reads, yielding one entry per CDR3 protein. This table has about 530,000 distinct CDR3 sequences, roughly 17% appearing once. In its sample, this clonotype was seen a few times. CDR3 length: 12 amino acids. Germline CDR1 DFQATT, CDR2 SNEGSKA (reference sequence). Between the trimmed V and J ends, which lost 5 bases and 1 base, there was a span of 9 bases.

Sequencing used blood. The receptor was derived from a woman between 18 and 29 years old with Graves' ophthalmopathy. The chain joins TRBV20-1 to TRBJ2-7; the D is unclear. The CDR3 coding sequence is TGCAGTGCTTCACACCGGTCCTACGAGCAGTACTTC. Encoded protein: CSASHRSYEQYF.